One TCR beta chain is described in this entry. This sample is drawn from a study of cytomegalovirus exposure and HLA in healthy donors. Overall study: HLA-typed donors were the source of approximately 88 million unique TCRs, which an early data release held.

Primers included in the PCR were 60 Vbeta and 13 Jbeta primers. Produced via immunoSEQ multiplex PCR; TCRdb's table is partial and in-frame only. Here the sample spans roughly 120,000 clones, approximately 80% being singletons. Germline V CDR1 and CDR2: SGHRS, YFSETQ. V was pared by 1 base and J by 0 bases, with 8 bases between. The CDR3 sequence is 14 residues long. Sequenced: PBMCs. J is TRBJ2-7 and V is TRBV5-1; D is unclear. This TCR derives from a man aged 35 to 55 in good health and CMV-seronegative. The DNA for the CDR3 is TGCGCCAGCAGCTTGCTTTACGGCTCCTACGAGCAGTACTTC. Its protein is CASSLLYGSYEQYF.